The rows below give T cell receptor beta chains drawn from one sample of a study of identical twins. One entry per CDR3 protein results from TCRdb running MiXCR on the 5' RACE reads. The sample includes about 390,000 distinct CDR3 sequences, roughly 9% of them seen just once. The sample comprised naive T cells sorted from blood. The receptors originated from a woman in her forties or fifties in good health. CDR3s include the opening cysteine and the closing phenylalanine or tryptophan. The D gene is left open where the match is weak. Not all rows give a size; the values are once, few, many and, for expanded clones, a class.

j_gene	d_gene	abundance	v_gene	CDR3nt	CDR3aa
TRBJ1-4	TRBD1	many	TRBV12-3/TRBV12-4	TGTGCCAGCAGTTTGCTACAGGGGCAGCTGTTTTTT	CASSLLQGQLFF
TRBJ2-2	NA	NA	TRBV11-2	TGTGCCAGCAGCTTAGACCGAGGGCCGAACACCGGGGAGCTGTTTTTT	CASSLDRGPNTGELFF
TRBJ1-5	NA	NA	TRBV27	TGTGCCAGCAGCCTATTAGCAGGGGATCAGCCCCAGCATTTT	CASSLLAGDQPQHF
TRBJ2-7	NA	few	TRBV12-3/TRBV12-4	TGTGCCAGCAGTGGCCCCCTGACTCTCTCCTACGAGCAGTACTTC	CASSGPLTLSYEQYF
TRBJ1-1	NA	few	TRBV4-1	TGCGCCAGCAGCCAAGATCCCGGTTACACTGAAGCTTTCTTT	CASSQDPGYTEAFF
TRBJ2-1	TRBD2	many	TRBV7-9	TGTGCCAGCAGCTTCGGGACTATCCCCGGCAATGAGCAGTTCTTC	CASSFGTIPGNEQFF
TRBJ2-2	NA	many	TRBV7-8	TGTGCCAGCAGCTTAGCGTCTGGGGGTGCCGGGGAGCTGTTTTTT	CASSLASGGAGELFF
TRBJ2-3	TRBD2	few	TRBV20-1	TGCAGTGCTAGGGTTGCTAGCGGGAGAAGGGAAGATACGCAGTATTTT	CSARVASGRREDTQYF
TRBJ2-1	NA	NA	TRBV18	TGTGCCAGCTCCCCATTAAGAAACAATGAGCAGTTCTTC	CASSPLRNNEQFF
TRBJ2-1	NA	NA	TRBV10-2	TGCGCCAGCAGTGCCCCGGGAGCGATTGAGCAGTTCTTC	CASSAPGAIEQFF
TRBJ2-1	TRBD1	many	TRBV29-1	TGCAGCGTCGATGGACAGGCTATCTATGAGCAGTTCTTC	CSVDGQAIYEQFF
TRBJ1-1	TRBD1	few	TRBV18	TGTGCCAGCTCACTCAATCCAGGGGGCTCGGACACTGAAGCTTTCTTT	CASSLNPGGSDTEAFF
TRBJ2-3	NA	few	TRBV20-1	TGCAGTGCTAGTCCAGGGGGGGCCACGGGGGATACGCAGTATTTT	CSASPGGATGDTQYF
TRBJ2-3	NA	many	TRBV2	TGTGCCAGCACCGGGTCTAGCACAGATACGCAGTATTTT	CASTGSSTDTQYF
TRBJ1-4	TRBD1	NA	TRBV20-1	TGCAGTGCTCCGGACAGGGGGCTCGGAAAACTGTTTTTT	CSAPDRGLGKLFF
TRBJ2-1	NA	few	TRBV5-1	TGCGCCAGCAGCTTGTTAACAGGGACTATCGATGAGCAGTTCTTC	CASSLLTGTIDEQFF
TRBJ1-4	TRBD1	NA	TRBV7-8	TGTGCCAGCAGCCAGACCCCGGGACAGGGGGTAGAAAAACTGTTTTTT	CASSQTPGQGVEKLFF